This T cell receptor beta chain stems from a study of T-cell memory formation after mild COVID-19. Findings and caveats of the study: Contracting CD4+ clones lay largely in CM and EM, with CD8+ ones residing in EMRA.

TCRdb reanalysed the 5' RACE reads using MiXCR and keeps one entry per CDR3 protein. This sample has 340,000 or so distinct CDR3 sequences, with approximately 13% found just once. The CDR3 contains 15 residues. The J segment lost 6 bases and the V segment lost 2 bases, leaving 6 bases of the junction unmatched. The germline gives CDR1 LNHDA, CDR2 SQIVND (reference sequence). By proportion, this clonotype is medium-sized. Its specificity is not known. This clonotype originated in a man aged 18-30 years who had mild COVID-19 (a few samples of this study predate the infection). Cell type and time point are not known. Sample: PBMCs or a T cell subset sorted from them (not recorded which). The J gene is TRBJ2-1, the V gene TRBV19; 8 nucleotides line up with TRBD2. CDR3 sequence (DNA): TGTGCCAGTAGTATACTGACTAGCGAAGTCAATGAGCAGTTCTTC. It specifies CASSILTSEVNEQFF.